Listed here is a single T cell receptor (beta chain). What antigen it recognizes has not been identified. Sequence at one end of the junction differs from germline and may be a read error. Libraries of naive CD8 T cells were generated from roughly 21,000 to 960,000 sorted cells, with 10%, 30% or 50% of the purified RNA used. Naive CD8 T cells, defined as CD8+CD4-CCR7+CD45RA+, were FACS-sorted into RLT Plus buffer on a BD FACSAria II. Detection sensitivity was tested by spiking Jurkat RNA equal to approximately 9 TCR copies' worth into samples containing roughly 17,000-1,100,000 naive CD8 T cells. Enrichment of CD8 T cells was performed with RosetteSep CD8+ T Cell Enrichment Cocktail and Ficoll-Paque, after which ACK red cell lysis was carried out. This entry belongs to a study of molecular identifiers for immune sequencing clone quantification (dated by TCRdb to 2017 to 2018). Some background on the complete study: For a replicate experiment, the RNA from either approximately 20,000 or 100,000 naive CD8 T cells was divided into five aliquots, and four of those aliquots went on to sequencing. This methods study benchmarked molecular-identifier clustering-based TCR repertoire sequencing (MIDCIRS) and TCR RNA copy counting, using CD8 T cells to do so. Overall study results and their limits: Naive libraries contained spiked-in Jurkat TCR RNA (approximately 10 copies' worth), which is not part of the donor repertoire. Spiked-in Jurkat TCR RNA equal to a single cell's worth was reported to be detectable even within 1,100,000 naive CD8 T cells. Highly expanded clone sizes could be underestimated because identical TCR molecules may share a barcode. Modeling indicated approximately 2.7 TCR RNA copies recovered per cell, compared with about 9.4 by digital PCR, which implies a capture efficiency of 25% to 35%. Without barcode sub-clustering, chimeric consensus sequences inflated TCR diversity; chimeras reached as high as 47%. Clones above 20 RNA copies held over 99% of molecules in CMV-specific effector cells but under 1% in naive cells.

Libraries were constructed by PCR. The instrument was a NextSeq 500. Preparation of bulk TCR libraries followed a previously described approach, with the TCR primers listed in Table S5. The Qiagen AllPrep DNA/RNA kit was used to purify total RNA. Before any analysis, reads coming from multiple sequencing runs of the same library were combined into one pool. Regarding the original processing steps: Reads were retained only if an exact TCR constant sequence was present, and the retained reads were trimmed to 150 nt and grouped according to their 12-nt molecular barcodes. Reads within each barcode group were sub-clustered using a 15% Levenshtein threshold, and quality-weighted consensus sequences were constructed for each RNA molecule. Non-functional sequences were excluded, and lower-count sequences lying one edit away from another sequence were also excluded. On the basis of fitting two negative binomial distributions, barcode sub-clusters with fewer than 20% of the maximum read count were discarded. TCRdb reworked the public reads: Q25 trimming with fastp, MiXCR clone assembly, productive beta chains retained. Identical CDR3 proteins give one entry, which carries the most common genes and DNA. What appears here as the V and J calls and clone size reflects TCRdb's work, not the paper's. In all, the sample holds about half a million distinct CDR3 sequences, and less than 30% of those were seen once. About 0.75% of the sample lies in the top ten.

Counted from cysteine to phenylalanine, this CDR3 has 15 amino acids. CDR3 DNA is the only sequence kept; it has 45 bases, read in frame from the first base. Per the germline V gene (reference sequence), MNHEY is the CDR1 and SMNVEV is the CDR2. The receptor was derived from a human donor in good health. Some libraries in this study had Jurkat cell RNA spiked in. The sequenced sample consisted of naive CD8+ T cells from blood, with Jurkat cell RNA spiked in. The sample's cell subset or site, from its label and the paper: FACS-sorted CD8+CD4-CCR7+CD45RA+ naive T cells. The rearranged chain carries TRBV27 and TRBJ2-2; tentative D gene TRBD1, with 6 bases matching. The bases are TGTGCCAGCAGTTTAATACAGGGCTGGACCGAGGAGCTGTTTTTT. The encoded protein is CASSLIQGWTEELFF.